A selection of T cell receptor beta chains follows, all from one sample in a study of blood T cell repertoires in COVID-19. Assay: immunoSEQ multiplex PCR; the TCRdb copy retains only in-frame clones and omits some. The sample lists 180,000 or so clones, around 87% occurring once. The sequenced sample was peripheral blood. The receptors shown here come from a man aged 40-55 years with active or convalescent COVID-19. Each CDR3 is given without its conserved first and last residue.

v_call cdr3_aa
TRBV19 ASRAGQGNLAKNIQY
TRBV2 ASSDGVNQPQH
TRBV4-2 ASSQDVGQGDYGYT
TRBV5-1 ASSPNAGTGGFRTEAF
TRBV12-3/TRBV12-4 ASSLARGQGPF
TRBV4-2 ASSQNWALLNYGYT
TRBV11-2 ASSLAQGAATNEKLF
TRBV10-3 AISARGPPTGELF
TRBV29-1 SVERGQGALEQF
TRBV7-2 ASSIRLAGGKDTQY
TRBV28 ASSGPGTRDQPQH
TRBV4-1 ASSQRSLGNQPQH
TRBV6-1 ASSDRYSWEETQY
TRBV19 ASSISSGGFPQETQY
TRBV18 ASSPFFTSNTEAF
TRBV19 ASSLGGTANTGELF
TRBV7-3 ASSPGQRDSPLH
TRBV9 ASTRGGELVAGNEQF
TRBV11-2 ASSLRTGGFEQF
TRBV30 AWSRQGPGAF
TRBV18 ASSPNTSNEKLF
TRBV11-2 ASSLVVRETQY
TRBV28 ASSSPYRDRGHRQY
TRBV5-5 ASSHGMQGGGYT
TRBV11-2 ASSLDRAGLTKTQY
TRBV18 ASSPTGQGNTEAF
TRBV11-2 ASSVTGTSGQETQY
TRBV6-5 ASRVPRGTEAF
TRBV30 AWRGQGRSGYT
TRBV7-6 ASSLAGHGYTEAF
TRBV12-3/TRBV12-4 ASTNSAGEQY
TRBV19 ASNPAGRLNYGYT
TRBV4-2 ASSQDTRQGGIAF
TRBV4-1 ASSQGAGWGYGYT
TRBV10-3 AISESKWGEGTEAF
TRBV5-8 ASSVLGGHSGNTIY
TRBV19 ASKAGTGANEKLF
TRBV5-1 ASSPRDRSTDTQY
TRBV30 AWKGQGANTGELF
TRBV10-3 AIRNPLGLTDTQY
TRBV6-2/TRBV6-3 ASSEASSGNTIY
TRBV5-1 ASSEGDRGYGYT
TRBV19 ASRTQGLNEKLF
TRBV30 AWSEGQGAYGYT
TRBV10-3 ASAPGGYDQPQH
TRBV4-2 ASSLRTSGGYNEQF
TRBV2 ASSAGTTQGYT
TRBV5-1 ASRSERGGPSTDTQY
TRBV19 ASSIDPSNYGYT
TRBV11-3 ASSLRGGEQF